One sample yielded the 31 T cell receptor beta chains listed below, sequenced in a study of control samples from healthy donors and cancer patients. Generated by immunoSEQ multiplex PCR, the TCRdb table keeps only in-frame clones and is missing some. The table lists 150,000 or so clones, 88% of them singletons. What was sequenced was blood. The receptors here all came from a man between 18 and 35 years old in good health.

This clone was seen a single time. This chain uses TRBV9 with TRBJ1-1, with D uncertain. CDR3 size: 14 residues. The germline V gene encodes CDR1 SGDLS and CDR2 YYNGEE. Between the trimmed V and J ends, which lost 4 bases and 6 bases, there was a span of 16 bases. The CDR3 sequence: CASSRAPVSAEAFF. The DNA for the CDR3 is TGTGCCAGCAGCCGGGCCCCAGTCTCTGCTGAAGCTTTCTTT.

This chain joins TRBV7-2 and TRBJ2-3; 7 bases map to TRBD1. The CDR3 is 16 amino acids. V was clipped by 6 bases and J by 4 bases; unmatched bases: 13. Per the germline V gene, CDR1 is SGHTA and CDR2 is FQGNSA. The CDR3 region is CASSHYRGYPPDTQYF. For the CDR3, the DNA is TGTGCCAGCAGTCACTACAGGGGCTACCCCCCAGATACGCAGTATTTT.

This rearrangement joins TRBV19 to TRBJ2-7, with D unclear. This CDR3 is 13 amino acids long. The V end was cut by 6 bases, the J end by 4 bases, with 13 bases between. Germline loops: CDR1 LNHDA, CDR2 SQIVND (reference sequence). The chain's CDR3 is CASSHRHLYEQYF. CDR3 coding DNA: TGTGCCAGTAGCCACCGACACCTTTACGAGCAGTACTTC.

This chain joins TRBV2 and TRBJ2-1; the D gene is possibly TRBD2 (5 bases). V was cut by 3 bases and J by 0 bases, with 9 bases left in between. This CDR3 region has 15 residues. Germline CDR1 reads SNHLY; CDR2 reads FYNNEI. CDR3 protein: CASSEWGDSYNEQFF. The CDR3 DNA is TGTGCCAGCAGTGAGTGGGGAGACTCCTACAATGAGCAGTTCTTC.

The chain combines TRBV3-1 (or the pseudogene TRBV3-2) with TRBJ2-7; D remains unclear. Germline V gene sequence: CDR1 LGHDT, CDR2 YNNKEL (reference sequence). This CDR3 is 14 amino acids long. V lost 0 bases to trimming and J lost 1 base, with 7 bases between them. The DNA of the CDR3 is TGTGCCAGCAGCCAAGATCCTGGATCCTACGAGCAGTACTTC. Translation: CASSQDPGSYEQYF.

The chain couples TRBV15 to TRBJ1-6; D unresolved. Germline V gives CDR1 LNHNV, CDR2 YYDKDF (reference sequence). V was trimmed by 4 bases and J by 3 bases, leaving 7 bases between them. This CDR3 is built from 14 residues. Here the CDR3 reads CATSNSLYNSPLHF. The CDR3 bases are TGTGCCACCAGCAACAGTCTCTATAATTCACCCCTCCACTTT.

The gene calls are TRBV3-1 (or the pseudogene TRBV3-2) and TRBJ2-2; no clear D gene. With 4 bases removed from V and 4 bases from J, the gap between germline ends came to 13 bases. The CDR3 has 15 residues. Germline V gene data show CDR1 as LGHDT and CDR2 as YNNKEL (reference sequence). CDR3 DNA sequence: TGTGCCAGCAGCCTACACTCAGTAAGCACCGGGGAGCTGTTTTTT. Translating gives CASSLHSVSTGELFF.

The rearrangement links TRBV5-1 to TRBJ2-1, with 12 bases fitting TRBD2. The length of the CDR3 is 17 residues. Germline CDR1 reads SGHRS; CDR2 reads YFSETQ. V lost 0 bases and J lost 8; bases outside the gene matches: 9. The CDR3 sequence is CASSLEITSGGLYEQFF. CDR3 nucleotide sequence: TGCGCCAGCAGCTTGGAGATTACTAGCGGGGGGTTGTATGAGCAGTTCTTC.

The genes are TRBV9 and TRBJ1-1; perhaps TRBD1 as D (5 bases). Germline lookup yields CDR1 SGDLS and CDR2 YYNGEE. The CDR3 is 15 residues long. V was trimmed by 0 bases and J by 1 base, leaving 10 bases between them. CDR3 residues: CASSVAPGGNTEAFF. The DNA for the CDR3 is TGTGCCAGCAGCGTAGCGCCTGGGGGGAACACTGAAGCTTTCTTT. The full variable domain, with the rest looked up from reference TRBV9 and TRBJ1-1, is DSGVTQTPKHLITATGQRVTLRCSPRSGDLSVYWYQQSLDQGLQFLIQYYNGEERAKGNILERFSAQQFPDLHSELNLSSLELGDSALYFCASSVAPGGNTEAFFGQGTRLTVV.

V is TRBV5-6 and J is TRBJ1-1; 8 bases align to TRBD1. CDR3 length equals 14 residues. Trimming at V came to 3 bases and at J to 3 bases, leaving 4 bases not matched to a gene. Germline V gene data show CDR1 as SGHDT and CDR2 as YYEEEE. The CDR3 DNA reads TGTGCCAGCAGCTGGACAGGGCGGGACACTGAAGCTTTCTTT. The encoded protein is CASSWTGRDTEAFF.

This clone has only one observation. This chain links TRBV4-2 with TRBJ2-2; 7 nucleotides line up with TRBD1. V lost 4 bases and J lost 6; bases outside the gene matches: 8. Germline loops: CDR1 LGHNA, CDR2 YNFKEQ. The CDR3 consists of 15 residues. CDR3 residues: CASSLGDQGAGELFF. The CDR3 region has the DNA TGTGCCAGCAGCCTAGGGGACCAGGGGGCCGGGGAGCTGTTTTTT.

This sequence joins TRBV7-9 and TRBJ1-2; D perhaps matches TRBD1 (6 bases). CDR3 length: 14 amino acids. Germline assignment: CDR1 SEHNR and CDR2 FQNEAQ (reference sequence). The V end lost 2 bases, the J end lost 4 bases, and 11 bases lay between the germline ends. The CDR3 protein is CASSLTGTGYGYTF. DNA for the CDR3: TGTGCCAGCAGCTTAACAGGGACGGGCTATGGCTACACCTTC. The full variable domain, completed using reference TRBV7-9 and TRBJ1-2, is DTGVSQNPRHKITKRGQNVTFRCDPISEHNRLYWYRQTLGQGPEFLTYFQNEAQLEKSRLLSDRFSAERPKGSFSTLEIQRTEQGDSAMYLCASSLTGTGYGYTFGSGTRLTVV.

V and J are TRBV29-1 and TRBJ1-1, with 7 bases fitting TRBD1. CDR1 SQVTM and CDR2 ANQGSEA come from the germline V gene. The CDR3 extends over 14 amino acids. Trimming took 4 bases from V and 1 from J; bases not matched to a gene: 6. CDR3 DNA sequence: TGCAGCGTTGCTTGGTCAGGGGGGAACACTGAAGCTTTCTTT. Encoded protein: CSVAWSGGNTEAFF.

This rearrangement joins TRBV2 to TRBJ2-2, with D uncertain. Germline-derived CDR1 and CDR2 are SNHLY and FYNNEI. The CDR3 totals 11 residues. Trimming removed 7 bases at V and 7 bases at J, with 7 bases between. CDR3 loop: CASNEIGELFF. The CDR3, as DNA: TGTGCCAGCAACGAAATCGGGGAGCTGTTTTTT.

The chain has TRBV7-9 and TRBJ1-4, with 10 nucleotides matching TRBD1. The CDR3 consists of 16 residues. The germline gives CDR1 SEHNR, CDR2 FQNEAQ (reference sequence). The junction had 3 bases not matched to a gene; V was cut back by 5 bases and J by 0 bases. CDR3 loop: CASSLGQGATNEKLFF. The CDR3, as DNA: TGTGCCAGCAGCCTTGGACAGGGGGCAACTAATGAAAAACTGTTTTTT. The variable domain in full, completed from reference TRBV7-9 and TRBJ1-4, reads DTGVSQNPRHKITKRGQNVTFRCDPISEHNRLYWYRQTLGQGPEFLTYFQNEAQLEKSRLLSDRFSAERPKGSFSTLEIQRTEQGDSAMYLCASSLGQGATNEKLFFGSGTQLSVL.

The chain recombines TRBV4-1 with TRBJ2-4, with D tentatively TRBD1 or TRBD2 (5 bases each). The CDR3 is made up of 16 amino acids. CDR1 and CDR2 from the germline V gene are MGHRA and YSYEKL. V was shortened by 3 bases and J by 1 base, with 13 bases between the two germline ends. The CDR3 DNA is TGCGCCAGCAGCCAGGGGGACCTGGTCGCCAAAAACATTCAGTACTTC. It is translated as CASSQGDLVAKNIQYF.

The CDR3 sequence is CASSDRTYEQYF. CDR3 DNA: TGCGCCAGCAGTGATCGGACCTACGAGCAGTACTTC. The chain recombines TRBV10-1 with TRBJ2-7, with D hard to call. V lost 3 bases and J 2 bases, leaving 5 bases between the germline ends. This CDR3 is built from 12 residues. Germline assignment: CDR1 WNHNN and CDR2 SYGVQD (reference sequence).

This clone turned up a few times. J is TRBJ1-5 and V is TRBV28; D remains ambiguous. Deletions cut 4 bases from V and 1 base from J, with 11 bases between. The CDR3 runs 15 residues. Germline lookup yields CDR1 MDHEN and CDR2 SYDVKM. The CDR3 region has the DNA TGTGCCAGCAGTTCAGTAGCCAAGAGCAATCAGCCCCAGCATTTT. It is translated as CASSSVAKSNQPQHF.

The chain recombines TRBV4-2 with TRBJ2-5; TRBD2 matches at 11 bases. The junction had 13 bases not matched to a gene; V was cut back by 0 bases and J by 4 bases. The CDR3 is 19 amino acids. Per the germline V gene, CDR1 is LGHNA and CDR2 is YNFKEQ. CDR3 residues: CASSQEGETSGDPGETQYF. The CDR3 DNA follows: TGTGCCAGCAGCCAAGAAGGGGAGACTAGCGGGGACCCCGGAGAGACCCAGTACTTC.

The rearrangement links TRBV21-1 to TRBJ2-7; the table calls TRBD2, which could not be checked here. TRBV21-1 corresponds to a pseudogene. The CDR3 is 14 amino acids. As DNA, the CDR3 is TGTGCCACCCAGAAAGGGGAGGTTTCCTACGAGCAGTACTTC. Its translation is CATQKGEVSYEQYF.

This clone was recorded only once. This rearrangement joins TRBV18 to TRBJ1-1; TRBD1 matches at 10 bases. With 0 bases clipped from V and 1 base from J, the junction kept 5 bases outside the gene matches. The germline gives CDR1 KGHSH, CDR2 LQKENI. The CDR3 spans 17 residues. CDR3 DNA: TGTGCCAGCTCACCACCGACAGGGGGCGGGCGGAACACTGAAGCTTTCTTT. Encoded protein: CASSPPTGGGRNTEAFF.

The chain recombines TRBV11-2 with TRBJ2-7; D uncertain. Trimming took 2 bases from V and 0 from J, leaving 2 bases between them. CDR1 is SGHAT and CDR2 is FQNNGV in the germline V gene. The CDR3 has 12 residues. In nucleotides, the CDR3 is TGTGCCAGCAGCTTAATCTCCTACGAGCAGTACTTC. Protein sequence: CASSLISYEQYF.

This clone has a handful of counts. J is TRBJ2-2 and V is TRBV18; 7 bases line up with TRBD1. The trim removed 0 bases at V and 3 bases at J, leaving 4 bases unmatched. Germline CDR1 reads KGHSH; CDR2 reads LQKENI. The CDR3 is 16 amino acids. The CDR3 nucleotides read TGTGCCAGCTCACCACCGACAGGGTCGGACACCGGGGAGCTGTTTTTT. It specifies CASSPPTGSDTGELFF.

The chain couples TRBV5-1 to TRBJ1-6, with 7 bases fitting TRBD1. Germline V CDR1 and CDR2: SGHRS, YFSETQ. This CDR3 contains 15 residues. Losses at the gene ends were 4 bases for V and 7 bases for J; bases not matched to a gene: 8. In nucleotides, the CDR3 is TGCGCCAGCAGCGTCCGGGACAGCGGAAATTCACCCCTCCACTTT. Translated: CASSVRDSGNSPLHF.

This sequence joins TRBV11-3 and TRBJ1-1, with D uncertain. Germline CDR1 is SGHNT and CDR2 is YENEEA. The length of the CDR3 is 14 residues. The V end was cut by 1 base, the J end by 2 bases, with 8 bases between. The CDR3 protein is CASSLGRGNTEAFF. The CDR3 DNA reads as TGTGCCAGCAGCTTAGGGCGGGGAAACACTGAAGCTTTCTTT.

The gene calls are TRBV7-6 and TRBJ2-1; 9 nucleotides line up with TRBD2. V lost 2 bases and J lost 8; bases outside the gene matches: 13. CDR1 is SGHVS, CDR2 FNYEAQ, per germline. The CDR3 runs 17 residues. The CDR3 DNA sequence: TGTGCCAGCAGCTTACGCCTTCCCGGCGGGGGGGCGGATGAGCAGTTCTTC. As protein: CASSLRLPGGGADEQFF.

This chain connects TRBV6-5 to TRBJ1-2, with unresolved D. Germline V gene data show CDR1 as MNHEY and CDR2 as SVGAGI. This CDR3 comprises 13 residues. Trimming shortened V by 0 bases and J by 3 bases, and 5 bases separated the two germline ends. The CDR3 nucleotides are TGTGCCAGCAGTTACTCCGTGGACTATGGCTACACCTTC. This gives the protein CASSYSVDYGYTF.

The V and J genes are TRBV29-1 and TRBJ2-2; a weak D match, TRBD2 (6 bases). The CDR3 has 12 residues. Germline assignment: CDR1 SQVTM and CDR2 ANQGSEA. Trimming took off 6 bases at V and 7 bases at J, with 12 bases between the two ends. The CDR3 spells CSVEGGGGELFF. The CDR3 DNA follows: TGCAGCGTGGAGGGTGGAGGCGGGGAGCTGTTTTTT.

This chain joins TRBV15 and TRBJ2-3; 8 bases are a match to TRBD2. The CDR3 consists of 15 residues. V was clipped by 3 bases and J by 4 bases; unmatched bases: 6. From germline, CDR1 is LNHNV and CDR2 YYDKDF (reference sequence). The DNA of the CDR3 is TGTGCCACCAGCAGGTCGAGCGGGGGCTCAGATACGCAGTATTTT. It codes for CATSRSSGGSDTQYF.

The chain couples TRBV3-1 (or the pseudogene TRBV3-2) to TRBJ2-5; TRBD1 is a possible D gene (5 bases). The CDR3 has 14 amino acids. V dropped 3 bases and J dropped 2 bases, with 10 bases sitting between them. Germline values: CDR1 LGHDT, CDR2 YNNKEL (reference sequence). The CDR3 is CASSHGQGQETQYF. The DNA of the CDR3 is TGTGCCAGCAGCCACGGTCAGGGACAAGAGACCCAGTACTTC.

The CDR3 region is CASSLTLSHDEQYF. CDR3 nucleotides: TGTGCCAGCAGTCTCACCCTTTCGCATGACGAGCAGTACTTC. The rearrangement uses TRBV28 and TRBJ2-7; D gene uncertain. Germline CDR1 MDHEN, CDR2 SYDVKM. There are 14 residues in the CDR3. The ends were cut back, 5 bases at V and 5 bases at J, with 16 bases in the middle.